These 4 T cell receptor beta chains were all obtained from the same sample, sequenced in a study of OX40 agonist ivuxolimab in advanced cancers. Using immunoSEQ multiplex PCR, the repertoire was profiled, and TCRdb retains in-frame clones only, with some absent. The profile covers 35,000 to 40,000 clones, with approximately 86% appearing a single time and about two fifths taken by the ten largest. This material consisted of CD4+ or CD8+ T cells sorted from blood, taken in a trial of the OX40 agonist ivuxolimab. These receptor sequences come from an adult with an advanced solid tumor such as melanoma, head and neck, liver or kidney cancer.

The chain recombines TRBV29-1 with TRBJ2-3, with TRBD2 matching over 12 bases. The CDR3 has 14 residues. V lost 6 bases to trimming and J lost 7 bases; unmatched junction nucleotides: 8. The germline CDR1 and CDR2 sequences are SQVTM and ANQGSEA. The CDR3 reads CSVGGLAGYYTQYF. The CDR3 coding sequence is TGCAGCGTCGGAGGACTAGCGGGGTACTATACGCAGTATTTT.

This chain joins TRBV5-4 and TRBJ1-6; unclear D gene. CDR1 and CDR2 from the germline V gene are SGHNT and YYREEE (reference sequence). CDR3 length: 18 amino acids. V dropped 0 bases and J dropped 6 bases, with 19 bases sitting between them. CDR3 nucleotide sequence: TGTGCCAGCAGCTTGGGTGGTGGTCCCGGGCTAGGTAATTCACCCCTCCACTTT. It yields the protein CASSLGGGPGLGNSPLHF.

This clone was detected only once. The chain is built from TRBV4-1 and TRBJ1-3; 7 nucleotides match TRBD1. V was pared by 0 bases and J by 3 bases, with 8 bases of the junction left unmatched. CDR3 length equals 17 residues. Germline CDR1 and CDR2: MGHRA and YSYEKL. The CDR3 here is CASSQEYQGVGGNTIYF. The DNA of the CDR3 is TGCGCCAGCAGCCAAGAGTATCAGGGGGTTGGTGGAAACACCATATATTTT.

Turning to this clone: A junction boundary mismatches the germline segment, possibly from a read error. Different DNA sequences within this sample yield the same CDR3. J is TRBJ2-6 and V is TRBV11-2, with TRBD2 identical over 11 bases. Per the germline V gene, CDR1 is SGHAT and CDR2 is FQNNGV. There are 19 residues in the CDR3. CDR3 loop: CASSRGASGRRLGANVLTF. The CDR3 nucleotides are TGTGCCAGCAGCAGAGGGGCTAGCGGGAGGAGACTTGGGGCCAACGTCCTGACCTTC.